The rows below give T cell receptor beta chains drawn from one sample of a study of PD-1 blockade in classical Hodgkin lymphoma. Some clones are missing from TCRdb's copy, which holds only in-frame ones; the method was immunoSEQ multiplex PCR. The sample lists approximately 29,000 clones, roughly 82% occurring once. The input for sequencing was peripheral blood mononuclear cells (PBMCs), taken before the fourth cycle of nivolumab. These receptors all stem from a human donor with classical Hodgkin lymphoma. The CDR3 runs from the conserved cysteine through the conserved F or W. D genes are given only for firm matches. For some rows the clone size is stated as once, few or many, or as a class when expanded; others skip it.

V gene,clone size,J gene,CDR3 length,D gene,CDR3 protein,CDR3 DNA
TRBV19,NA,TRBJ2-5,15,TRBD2,CASSLAGGPVETQYF,TGTGCCAGTAGTCTAGCGGGGGGGCCGGTGGAGACCCAGTACTTC
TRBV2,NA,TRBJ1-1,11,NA,CASRGSRRAFF,TGTGCCAGCAGAGGGAGCAGGCGCGCTTTCTTT
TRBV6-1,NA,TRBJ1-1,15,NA,CASRRPGASGTEAFF,TGTGCCAGCAGACGGCCGGGGGCTTCTGGCACTGAAGCTTTCTTT
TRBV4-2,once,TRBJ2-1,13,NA,CASSQDPAGMQFF,TGTGCCAGCAGCCAAGATCCCGCGGGGATGCAGTTCTTC
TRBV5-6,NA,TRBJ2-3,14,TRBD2,CASIQRGITDTQYF,TGTGCCAGCATCCAGCGGGGGATAACAGATACGCAGTATTTT
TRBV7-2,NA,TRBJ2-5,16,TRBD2,CASSSGLAGAWGTQYF,TGTGCCAGCAGCTCCGGCCTAGCGGGGGCGTGGGGGACCCAGTACTTC
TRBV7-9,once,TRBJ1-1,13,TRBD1,CASSSQGETEAFF,TGTGCCAGCAGCTCCCAGGGGGAGACTGAAGCTTTCTTT
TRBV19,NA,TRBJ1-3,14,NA,CAPRAGRGGNTIYF,TGTGCCCCCAGGGCAGGGAGGGGCGGAAACACCATATATTTT
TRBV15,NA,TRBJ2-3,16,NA,CATSRDQGFGTDTQYF,TGTGCCACCAGCAGAGATCAGGGGTTTGGGACAGATACGCAGTATTTT
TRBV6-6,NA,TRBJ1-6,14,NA,CASSYQGPWSPLHF,TGTGCCAGCAGTTACCAGGGGCCGTGGTCACCCCTCCACTTT
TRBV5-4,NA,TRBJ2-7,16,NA,CASSLFFGQGSYEQYF,TGTGCCAGCAGCTTGTTCTTTGGCCAGGGGTCCTACGAGCAGTACTTC
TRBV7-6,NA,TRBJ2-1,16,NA,CASSLTGGGALNEQFF,TGTGCCAGCAGCTTAACGGGGGGCGGGGCGCTCAATGAGCAGTTCTTC
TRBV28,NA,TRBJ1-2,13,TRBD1,CASRDHRGGGYTF,TGTGCCAGCAGGGACCACAGGGGTGGCGGCTACACCTTC
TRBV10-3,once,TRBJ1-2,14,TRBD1,CAISESDRAAGYTF,TGTGCCATCAGTGAGTCCGACAGGGCTGCTGGCTACACCTTC
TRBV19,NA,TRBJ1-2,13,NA,CASSGGRLYGYTF,TGTGCCAGTAGTGGGGGGCGCCTTTATGGCTACACCTTC
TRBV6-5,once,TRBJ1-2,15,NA,CASSYSSWDNYGYTF,TGTGCCAGCAGTTACTCGAGTTGGGACAACTATGGCTACACCTTC
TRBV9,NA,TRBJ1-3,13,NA,CASSVEGGNTIYF,TGTGCCAGCAGCGTCGAGGGAGGAAACACCATATATTTT
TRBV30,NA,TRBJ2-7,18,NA,CAWSLPLVAGLPSYEQYF,TGTGCCTGGAGTCTCCCCCTCGTGGCGGGGCTCCCTTCCTACGAGCAGTACTTC
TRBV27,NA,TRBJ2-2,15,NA,CASSPSGGAPGELFF,TGTGCCAGCAGTCCCTCGGGCGGGGCCCCCGGGGAGCTGTTTTTT
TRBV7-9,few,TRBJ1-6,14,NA,CASSANPSNSPLHF,TGTGCCAGCAGCGCTAACCCTAGCAATTCACCCCTCCACTTT
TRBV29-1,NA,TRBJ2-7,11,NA,CSVVIRGEQYF,TGCAGCGTTGTCATCCGAGGGGAGCAGTACTTC
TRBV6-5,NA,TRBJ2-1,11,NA,CASRTVTQQFF,TGTGCCAGCCGGACGGTCACCCAGCAGTTCTTC
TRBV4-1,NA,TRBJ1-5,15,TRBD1,CASSQAPDRGQPQHF,TGCGCCAGCAGCCAAGCGCCCGACAGGGGTCAGCCCCAGCATTTT
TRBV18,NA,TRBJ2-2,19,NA,CASSPSRSGQYSNTGELFF,TGTGCCAGCTCCCCCTCACGATCCGGACAGTATTCCAACACCGGGGAGCTGTTTTTT
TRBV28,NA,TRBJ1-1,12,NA,CASRSPGGEAFF,TGTGCCAGCAGGAGTCCGGGTGGTGAAGCTTTCTTT
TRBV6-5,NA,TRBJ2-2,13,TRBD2,CASELAGGGELFF,TGTGCCAGCGAACTAGCGGGGGGCGGGGAGCTGTTTTTT
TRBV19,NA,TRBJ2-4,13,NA,CASSPQVRDIQYF,TGTGCCAGTAGCCCCCAGGTACGGGACATTCAGTACTTC
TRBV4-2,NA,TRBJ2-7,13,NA,CASSSGNSYEQYF,TGTGCCAGCAGTTCAGGGAACTCCTACGAGCAGTACTTC
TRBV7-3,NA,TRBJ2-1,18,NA,CASSLIGSSDPSYNEQFF,TGTGCCAGCAGCTTAATCGGTAGTTCAGATCCCTCCTACAATGAGCAGTTCTTC
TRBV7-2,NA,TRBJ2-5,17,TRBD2,CASSLAATSGGGETQYF,TGTGCCAGCAGCTTAGCGGCGACTAGCGGGGGGGGAGAGACCCAGTACTTC
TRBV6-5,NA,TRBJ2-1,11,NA,CASSQQGEQFF,TGTGCCAGCAGCCAACAGGGTGAGCAGTTCTTC
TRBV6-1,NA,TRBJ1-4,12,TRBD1,CASTRGAEKLFF,TGTGCCAGCACCAGGGGGGCGGAAAAACTGTTTTTT
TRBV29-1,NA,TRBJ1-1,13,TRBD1,CSADRGIGTEAFF,TGCAGCGCGGACAGGGGGATTGGTACTGAAGCTTTCTTT
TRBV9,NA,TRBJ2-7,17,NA,CASSRGHYPTVSYEQYF,TGTGCCAGCAGCCGCGGCCACTATCCGACAGTTTCCTACGAGCAGTACTTC
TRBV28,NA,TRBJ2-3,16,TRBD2,CASSLLGGVSTDTQYF,TGTGCCAGCAGTCTCCTCGGGGGGGTAAGCACAGATACGCAGTATTTT
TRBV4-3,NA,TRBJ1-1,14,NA,CASSQGGAFTEAFF,TGCGCCAGCAGCCAAGGGGGCGCGTTTACTGAAGCTTTCTTT
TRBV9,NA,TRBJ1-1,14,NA,CASSVGLLNTEAFF,TGTGCCAGCAGCGTCGGACTGCTGAACACTGAAGCTTTCTTT
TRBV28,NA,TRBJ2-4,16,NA,CASRTDDNLAKNIQYF,TGTGCCAGCCGGACAGACGATAATCTAGCCAAAAACATTCAGTACTTC
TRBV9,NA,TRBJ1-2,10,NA,CASSDIRQCF,TGTGCCAGCAGTGATATTCGACAGTGCTTC
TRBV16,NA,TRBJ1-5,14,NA,CASSPSWGNQPQHF,TGTGCCAGCAGCCCTTCGTGGGGCAATCAGCCCCAGCATTTT
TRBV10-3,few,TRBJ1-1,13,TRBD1,CAISEPGGSEAFF,TGTGCCATCAGTGAGCCAGGGGGATCTGAAGCTTTCTTT
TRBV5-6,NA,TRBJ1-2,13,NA,CAGSLGTAGGYTF,TGTGCCGGCAGCTTGGGGACTGCTGGTGGCTACACCTTC
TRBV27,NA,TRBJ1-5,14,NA,CASSSGVPNQPQHF,TGTGCCAGCAGTTCGGGGGTTCCTAATCAGCCCCAGCATTTT
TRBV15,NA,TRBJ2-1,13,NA,CATSRERYNEQFF,TGTGCCACCAGCAGAGAACGGTACAATGAGCAGTTCTTC
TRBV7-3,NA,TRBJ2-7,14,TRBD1,CASSTGVSYYEQYF,TGTGCCAGCAGCACAGGGGTTTCCTACTACGAGCAGTACTTC